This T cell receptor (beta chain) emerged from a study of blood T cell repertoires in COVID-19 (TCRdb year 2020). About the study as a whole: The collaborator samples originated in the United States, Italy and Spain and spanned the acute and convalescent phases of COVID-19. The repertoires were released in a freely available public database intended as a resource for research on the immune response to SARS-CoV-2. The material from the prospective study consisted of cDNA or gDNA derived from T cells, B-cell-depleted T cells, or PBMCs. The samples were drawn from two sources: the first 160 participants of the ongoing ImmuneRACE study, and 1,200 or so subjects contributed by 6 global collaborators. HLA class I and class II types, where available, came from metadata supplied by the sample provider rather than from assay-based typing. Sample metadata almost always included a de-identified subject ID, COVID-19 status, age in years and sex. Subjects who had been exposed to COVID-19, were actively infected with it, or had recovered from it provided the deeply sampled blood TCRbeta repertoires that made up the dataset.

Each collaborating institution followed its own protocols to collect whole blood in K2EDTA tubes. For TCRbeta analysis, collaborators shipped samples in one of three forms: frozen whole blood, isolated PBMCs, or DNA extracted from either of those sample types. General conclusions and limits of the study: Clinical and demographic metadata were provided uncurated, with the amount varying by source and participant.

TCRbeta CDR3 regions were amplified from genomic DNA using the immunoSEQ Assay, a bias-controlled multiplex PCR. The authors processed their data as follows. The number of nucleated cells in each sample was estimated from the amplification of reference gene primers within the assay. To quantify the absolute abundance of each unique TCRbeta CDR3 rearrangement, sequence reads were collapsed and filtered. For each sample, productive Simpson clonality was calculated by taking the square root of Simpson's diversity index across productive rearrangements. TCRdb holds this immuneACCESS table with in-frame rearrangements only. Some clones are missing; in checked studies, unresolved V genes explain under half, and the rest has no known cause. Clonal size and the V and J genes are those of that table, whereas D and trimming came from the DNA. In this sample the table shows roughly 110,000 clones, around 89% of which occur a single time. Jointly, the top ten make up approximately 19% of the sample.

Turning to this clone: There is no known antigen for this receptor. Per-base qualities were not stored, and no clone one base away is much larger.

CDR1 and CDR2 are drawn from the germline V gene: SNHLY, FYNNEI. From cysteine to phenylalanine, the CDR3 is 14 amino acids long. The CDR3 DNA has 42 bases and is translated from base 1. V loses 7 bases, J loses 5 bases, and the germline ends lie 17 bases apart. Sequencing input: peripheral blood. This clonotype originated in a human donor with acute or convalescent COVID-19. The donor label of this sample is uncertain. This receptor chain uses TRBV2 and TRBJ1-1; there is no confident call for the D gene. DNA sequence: TGTGCCAGCACGGAGGTGGCGTCTGGGACTGAAGCTTTCTTT. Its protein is CASTEVASGTEAFF. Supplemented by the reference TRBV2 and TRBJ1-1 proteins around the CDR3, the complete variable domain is EPEVTQTPSHQVTQMGQEVILRCVPISNHLYFYWYRQILGQKVEFLVSFYNNEISEKSEIFDDQFSVERPDGSNFTLKIRSTKLEDSAMYFCASTEVASGTEAFFGQGTRLTVV.